This T cell receptor (beta chain) stems from a study of blood T cell repertoires in COVID-19. TCRdb's copy holds only in-frame clones and misses some; the assay was immunoSEQ multiplex PCR. The table lists approximately 300,000 clones, around 90% of them singletons. V trimming: 5 bases; J trimming: 2 bases; junction bases outside the gene matches: 6. The V gene's germline CDR1 is SEHNR and CDR2 FQNEAQ (reference sequence). The CDR3 spans 14 residues. This clonotype was obtained from a man aged 18 to 29 with active or convalescent COVID-19. The rearrangement links TRBV7-9 to TRBJ2-7; 7 bases agree with TRBD1. The specimen sequenced was peripheral blood. The CDR3 protein is CASSLGTATYEQYF. CDR3 nucleotide sequence: TGTGCCAGCAGCCTCGGGACAGCGACCTACGAGCAGTACTTC. Combining the CDR3 with reference TRBV7-9 and TRBJ2-7 gives the whole variable domain DTGVSQNPRHKITKRGQNVTFRCDPISEHNRLYWYRQTLGQGPEFLTYFQNEAQLEKSRLLSDRFSAERPKGSFSTLEIQRTEQGDSAMYLCASSLGTATYEQYFGPGTRLTVT.